This T cell receptor (beta chain) was recovered during a study of blood T cell repertoires in COVID-19. Method: immunoSEQ multiplex PCR; TCRdb's copy keeps in-frame clones and lacks some. The sample yields some 100,000 clones, approximately 87% seen once. The CDR3 sequence is 14 residues long. Germline V gives CDR1 LNHNV, CDR2 YYDKDF (reference sequence). V shed 0 bases and J shed 1 base, with 6 bases lying between them. This chain uses TRBV15 with TRBJ1-1; D not certain. This TCR was recovered from a man aged 70-80 years who had recovered from COVID-19. The sample taken for sequencing was peripheral blood. CDR3 nucleotide sequence: TGTGCCACCAGCAGAGATCCCCAGAACACTGAAGCTTTCTTT. This sequence encodes CATSRDPQNTEAFF.